This TCR beta chain was documented in a study of PD-L1 blockade in urothelial cancer. Study at large: Administration of atezolizumab to patients began in about 2014, at 1,200 mg intravenously every 3 weeks. Among blood samples, the median T cell count was around 150,000.

The time point: peripheral blood 6 weeks after treatment start. This clone came up once. TCRdb's copy holds only in-frame clones and misses some; the assay was immunoSEQ multiplex PCR. The sample lists tens of thousands of clones, around nine tenths seen once, with 11% in the top ten. This CDR3 comprises 15 residues. Germline V lookup: CDR1 SGHTA, CDR2 FQGTGA. With V trimmed by 5 bases and J by 7 bases, 6 bases remained unmatched. The sequenced sample was PBMCs, obtained around atezolizumab (anti-PD-L1) treatment. The chain links TRBV7-3 to TRBJ2-1; 12 bases map to TRBD2. This TCR was sampled from a man between 60 and 70 years old with urothelial cancer. In DNA, the CDR3 is TGTGCCAGCAGCGTGGGACTAGCGGGTTCGAATGAGCAGTTCTTC. It translates to CASSVGLAGSNEQFF.